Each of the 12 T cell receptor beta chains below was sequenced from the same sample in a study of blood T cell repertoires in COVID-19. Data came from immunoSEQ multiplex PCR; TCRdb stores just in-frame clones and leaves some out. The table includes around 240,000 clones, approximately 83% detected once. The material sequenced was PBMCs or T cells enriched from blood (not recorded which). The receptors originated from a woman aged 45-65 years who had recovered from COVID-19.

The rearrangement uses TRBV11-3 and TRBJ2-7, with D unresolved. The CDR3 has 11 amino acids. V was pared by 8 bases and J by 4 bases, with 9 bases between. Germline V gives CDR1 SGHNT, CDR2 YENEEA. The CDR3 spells CASRVEYEQYF. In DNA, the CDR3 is TGTGCCAGCCGAGTTGAGTACGAGCAGTACTTC.

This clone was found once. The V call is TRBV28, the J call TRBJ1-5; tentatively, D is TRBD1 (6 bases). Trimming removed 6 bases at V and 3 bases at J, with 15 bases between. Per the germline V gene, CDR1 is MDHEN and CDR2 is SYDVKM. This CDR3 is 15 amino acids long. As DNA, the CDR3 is TGTGCCAGCAGCTGGGCAGGACAGCCCAATCAGCCCCAGCATTTT. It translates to CASSWAGQPNQPQHF.

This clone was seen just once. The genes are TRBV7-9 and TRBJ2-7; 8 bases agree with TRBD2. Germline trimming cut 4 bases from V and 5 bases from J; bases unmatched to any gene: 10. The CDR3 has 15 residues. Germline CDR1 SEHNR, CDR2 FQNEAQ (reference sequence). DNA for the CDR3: TGTGCCAGCAGCTCGAGGAGACTAGCGCGGGACGAGCAGTACTTC. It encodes CASSSRRLARDEQYF.

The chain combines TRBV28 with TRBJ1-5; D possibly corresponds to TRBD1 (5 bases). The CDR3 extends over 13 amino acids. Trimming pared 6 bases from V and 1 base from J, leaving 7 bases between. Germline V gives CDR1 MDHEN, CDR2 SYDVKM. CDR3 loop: CASRGLSNQPQHF. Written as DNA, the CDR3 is TGTGCCAGCAGGGGGCTAAGCAATCAGCCCCAGCATTTT.

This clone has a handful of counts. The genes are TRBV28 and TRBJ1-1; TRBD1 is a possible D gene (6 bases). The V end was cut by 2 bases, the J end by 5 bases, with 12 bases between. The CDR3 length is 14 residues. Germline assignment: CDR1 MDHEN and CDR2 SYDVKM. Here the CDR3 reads CASSLNLGATEAFF. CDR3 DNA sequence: TGTGCCAGCAGTTTAAATCTGGGGGCGACTGAAGCTTTCTTT.

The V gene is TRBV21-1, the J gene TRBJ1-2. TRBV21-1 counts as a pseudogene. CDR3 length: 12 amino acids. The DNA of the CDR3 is TGTGCCAGCAGGTCTTCTTGCTATGGCTACACCTTC. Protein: CASRSSCYGYTF.

The CDR3 DNA follows: TGTGCCAGCAGTTCAGGTAAATTAATGAACACTGAAGCTTTCTTT. Translated: CASSSGKLMNTEAFF. V is TRBV28 and J is TRBJ1-1; D unclear. This CDR3 spans 15 amino acids. V lost 4 bases, J lost 0 bases, and 12 bases lay in between. CDR1 MDHEN and CDR2 SYDVKM come from the germline V gene.

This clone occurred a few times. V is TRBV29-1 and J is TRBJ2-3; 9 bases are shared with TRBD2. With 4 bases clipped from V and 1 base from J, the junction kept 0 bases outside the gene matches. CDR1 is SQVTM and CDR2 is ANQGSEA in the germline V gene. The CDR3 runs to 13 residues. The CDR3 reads CSVASGGTDTQYF. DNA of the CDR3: TGCAGCGTTGCTAGCGGGGGCACAGATACGCAGTATTTT.

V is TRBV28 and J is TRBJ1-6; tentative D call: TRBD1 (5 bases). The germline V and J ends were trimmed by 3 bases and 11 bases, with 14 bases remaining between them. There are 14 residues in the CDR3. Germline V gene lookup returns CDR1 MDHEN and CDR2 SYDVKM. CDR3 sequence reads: CASSFSGQGTPLHF. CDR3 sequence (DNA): TGTGCCAGCAGTTTTTCGGGTCAGGGTACACCCCTCCACTTT.

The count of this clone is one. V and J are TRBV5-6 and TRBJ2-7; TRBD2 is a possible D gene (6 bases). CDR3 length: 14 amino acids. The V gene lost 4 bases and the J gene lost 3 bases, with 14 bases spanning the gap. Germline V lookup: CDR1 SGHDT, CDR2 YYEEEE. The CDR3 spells CASSVLARYYEQYF. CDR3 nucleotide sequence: TGTGCCAGCAGCGTCCTAGCGCGGTACTACGAGCAGTACTTC.

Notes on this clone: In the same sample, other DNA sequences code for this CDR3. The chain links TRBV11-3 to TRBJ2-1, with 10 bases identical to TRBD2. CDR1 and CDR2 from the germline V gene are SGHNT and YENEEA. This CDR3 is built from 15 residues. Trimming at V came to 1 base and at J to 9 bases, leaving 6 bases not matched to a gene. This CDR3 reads CASSLAASGSGEQFF. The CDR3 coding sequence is TGTGCCAGCAGCTTAGCGGCTAGCGGGAGTGGTGAGCAGTTCTTC.

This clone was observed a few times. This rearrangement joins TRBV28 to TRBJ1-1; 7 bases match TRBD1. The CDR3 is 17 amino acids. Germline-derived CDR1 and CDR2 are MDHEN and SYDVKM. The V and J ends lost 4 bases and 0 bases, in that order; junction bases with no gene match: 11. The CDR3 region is CASSSLTGFRVNTEAFF. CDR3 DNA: TGTGCCAGCAGTTCACTGACAGGGTTTCGGGTGAACACTGAAGCTTTCTTT.